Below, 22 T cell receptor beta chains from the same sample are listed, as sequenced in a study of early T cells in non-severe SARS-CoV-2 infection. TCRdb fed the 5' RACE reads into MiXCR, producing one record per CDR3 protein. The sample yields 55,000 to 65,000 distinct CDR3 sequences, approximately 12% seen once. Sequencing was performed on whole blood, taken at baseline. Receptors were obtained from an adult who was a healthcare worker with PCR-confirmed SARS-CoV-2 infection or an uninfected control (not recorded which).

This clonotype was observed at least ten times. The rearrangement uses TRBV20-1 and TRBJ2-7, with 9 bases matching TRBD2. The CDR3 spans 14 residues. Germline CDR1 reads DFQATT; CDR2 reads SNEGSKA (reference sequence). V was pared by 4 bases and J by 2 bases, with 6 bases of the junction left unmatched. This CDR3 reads CSAIGREGPYEQYF. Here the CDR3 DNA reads TGCAGTGCTATTGGGCGGGAGGGCCCCTACGAGCAGTACTTC.

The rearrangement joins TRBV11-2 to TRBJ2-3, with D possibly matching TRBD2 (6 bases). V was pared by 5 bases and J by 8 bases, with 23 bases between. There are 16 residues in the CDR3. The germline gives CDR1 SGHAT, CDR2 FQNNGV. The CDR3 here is CASSIPSRRATVTQYF. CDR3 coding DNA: TGTGCCAGCAGCATCCCTTCTAGGAGGGCAACGGTTACGCAGTATTTT.

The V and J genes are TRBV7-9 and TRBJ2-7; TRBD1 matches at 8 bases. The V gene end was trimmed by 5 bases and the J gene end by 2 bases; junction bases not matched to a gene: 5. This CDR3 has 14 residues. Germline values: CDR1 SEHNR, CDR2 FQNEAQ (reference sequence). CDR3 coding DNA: TGTGCCAGCAGCCTGACAGGGGTCGCCTACGAGCAGTACTTC. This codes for CASSLTGVAYEQYF.

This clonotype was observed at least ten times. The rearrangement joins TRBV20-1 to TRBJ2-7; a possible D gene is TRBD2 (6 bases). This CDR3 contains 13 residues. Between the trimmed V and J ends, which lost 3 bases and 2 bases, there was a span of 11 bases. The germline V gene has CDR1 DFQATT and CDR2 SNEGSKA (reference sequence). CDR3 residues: CSARREITYEQYF. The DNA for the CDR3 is TGCAGTGCTAGGCGGGAAATCACCTACGAGCAGTACTTC.

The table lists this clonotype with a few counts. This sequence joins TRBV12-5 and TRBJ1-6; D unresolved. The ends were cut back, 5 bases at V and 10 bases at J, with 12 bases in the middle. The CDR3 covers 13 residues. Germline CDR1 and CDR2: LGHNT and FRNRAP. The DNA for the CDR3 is TGTGCTAGTGGTCCCCGACAAGGATCACCCCTCCACTTT. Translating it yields CASGPRQGSPLHF.

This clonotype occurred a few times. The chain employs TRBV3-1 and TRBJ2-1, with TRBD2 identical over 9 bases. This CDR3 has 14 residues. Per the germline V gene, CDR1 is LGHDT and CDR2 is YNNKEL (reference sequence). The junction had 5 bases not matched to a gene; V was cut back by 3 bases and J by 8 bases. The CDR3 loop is CASSHTSGQDEQFF. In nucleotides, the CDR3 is TGTGCCAGCAGCCATACTAGCGGGCAGGATGAGCAGTTCTTC.

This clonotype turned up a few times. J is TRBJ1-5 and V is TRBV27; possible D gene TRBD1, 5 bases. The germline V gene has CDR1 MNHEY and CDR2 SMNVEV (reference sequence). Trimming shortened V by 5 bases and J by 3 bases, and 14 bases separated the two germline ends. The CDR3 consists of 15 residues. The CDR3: CASSPLPGSNQPQHF. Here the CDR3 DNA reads TGTGCCAGCAGTCCACTCCCAGGGTCCAATCAGCCCCAGCATTTT.

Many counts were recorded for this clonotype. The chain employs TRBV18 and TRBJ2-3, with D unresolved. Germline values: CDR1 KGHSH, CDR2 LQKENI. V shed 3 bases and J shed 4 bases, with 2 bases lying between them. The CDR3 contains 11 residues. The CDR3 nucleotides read TGTGCCAGCTCACCGGCAGATACGCAGTATTTT. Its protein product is CASSPADTQYF.

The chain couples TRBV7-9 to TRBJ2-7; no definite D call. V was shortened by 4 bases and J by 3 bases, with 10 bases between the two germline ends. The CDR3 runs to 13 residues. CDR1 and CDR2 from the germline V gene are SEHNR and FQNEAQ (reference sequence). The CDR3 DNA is TGTGCCAGCAGCTCCGTACAGTACTACGAGCAGTACTTC. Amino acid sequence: CASSSVQYYEQYF.

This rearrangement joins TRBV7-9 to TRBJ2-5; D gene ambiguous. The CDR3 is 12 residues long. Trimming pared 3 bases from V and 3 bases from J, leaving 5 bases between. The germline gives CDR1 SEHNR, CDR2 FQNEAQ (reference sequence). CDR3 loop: CASSFQEETQYF. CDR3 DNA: TGTGCCAGCAGCTTCCAAGAAGAGACCCAGTACTTC. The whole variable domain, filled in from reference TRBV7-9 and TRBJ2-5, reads DTGVSQNPRHKITKRGQNVTFRCDPISEHNRLYWYRQTLGQGPEFLTYFQNEAQLEKSRLLSDRFSAERPKGSFSTLEIQRTEQGDSAMYLCASSFQEETQYFGPGTRLLVL.

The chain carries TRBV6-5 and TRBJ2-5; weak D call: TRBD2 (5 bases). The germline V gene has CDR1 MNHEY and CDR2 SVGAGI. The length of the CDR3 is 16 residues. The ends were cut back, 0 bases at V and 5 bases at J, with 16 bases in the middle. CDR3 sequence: CASSYSGSLGSETQYF. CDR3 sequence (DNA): TGTGCCAGCAGTTACTCGGGGAGTTTGGGGTCGGAGACCCAGTACTTC.

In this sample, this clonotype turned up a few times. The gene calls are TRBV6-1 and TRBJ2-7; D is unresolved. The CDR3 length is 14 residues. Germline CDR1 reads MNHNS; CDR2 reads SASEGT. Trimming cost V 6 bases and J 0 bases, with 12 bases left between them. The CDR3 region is CASSGGESSYEQYF. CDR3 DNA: TGTGCCAGCAGCGGCGGAGAGAGCTCCTACGAGCAGTACTTC.

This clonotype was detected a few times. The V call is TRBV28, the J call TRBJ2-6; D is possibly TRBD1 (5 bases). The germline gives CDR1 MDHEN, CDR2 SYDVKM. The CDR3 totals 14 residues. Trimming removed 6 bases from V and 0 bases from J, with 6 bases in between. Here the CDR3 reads CASRDTSGANVLTF. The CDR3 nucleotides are TGTGCCAGCAGGGACACCTCTGGGGCCAACGTCCTGACTTTC.

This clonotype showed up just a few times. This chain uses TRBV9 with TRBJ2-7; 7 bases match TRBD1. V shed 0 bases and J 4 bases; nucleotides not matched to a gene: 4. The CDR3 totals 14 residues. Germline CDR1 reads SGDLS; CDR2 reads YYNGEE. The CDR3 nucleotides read TGTGCCAGCAGCGTAGGGGGACAGCCTTACGAGCAGTACTTC. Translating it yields CASSVGGQPYEQYF.

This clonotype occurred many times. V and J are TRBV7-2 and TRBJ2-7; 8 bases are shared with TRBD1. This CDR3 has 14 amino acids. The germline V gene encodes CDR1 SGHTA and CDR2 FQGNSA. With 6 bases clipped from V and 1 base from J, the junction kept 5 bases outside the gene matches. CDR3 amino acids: CASRNGQGSYEQYF. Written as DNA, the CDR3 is TGTGCCAGCAGGAACGGACAGGGATCCTACGAGCAGTACTTC.

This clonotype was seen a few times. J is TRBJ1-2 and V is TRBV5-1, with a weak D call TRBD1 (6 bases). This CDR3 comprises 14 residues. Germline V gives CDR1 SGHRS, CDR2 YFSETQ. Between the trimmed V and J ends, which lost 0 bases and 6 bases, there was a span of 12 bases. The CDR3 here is CASSLGAGANGYTF. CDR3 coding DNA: TGCGCCAGCAGCTTGGGGGCAGGGGCAAATGGCTACACCTTC.

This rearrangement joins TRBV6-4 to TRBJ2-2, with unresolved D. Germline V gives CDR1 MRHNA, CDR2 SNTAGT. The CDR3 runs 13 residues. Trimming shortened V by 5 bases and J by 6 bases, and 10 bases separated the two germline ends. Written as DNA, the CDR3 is TGTGCCAGCAGTCCAGGTTTCGCCGGGGAGCTGTTTTTT. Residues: CASSPGFAGELFF.

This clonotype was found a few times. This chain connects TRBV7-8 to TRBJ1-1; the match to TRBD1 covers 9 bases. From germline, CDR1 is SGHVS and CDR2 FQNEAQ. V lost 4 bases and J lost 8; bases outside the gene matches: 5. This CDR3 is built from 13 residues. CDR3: CASSWTGAPEAFF. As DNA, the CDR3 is TGTGCCAGCAGCTGGACAGGGGCCCCCGAAGCTTTCTTT. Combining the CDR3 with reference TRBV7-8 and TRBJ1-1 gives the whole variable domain GAGVSQSPRYKVAKRGQDVALRCDPISGHVSLFWYQQALGQGPEFLTYFQNEAQLDKSGLPSDRFFAERPEGSVSTLKIQRTQQEDSAVYLCASSWTGAPEAFFGQGTRLTVV.

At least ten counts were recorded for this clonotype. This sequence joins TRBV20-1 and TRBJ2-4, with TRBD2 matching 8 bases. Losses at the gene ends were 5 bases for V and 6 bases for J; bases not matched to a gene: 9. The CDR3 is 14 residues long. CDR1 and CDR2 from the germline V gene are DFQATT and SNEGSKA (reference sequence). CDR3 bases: TGCAGTGCTTTGTCCGGGGGGGCAGGAAACATTCAGTACTTC. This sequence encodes CSALSGGAGNIQYF.

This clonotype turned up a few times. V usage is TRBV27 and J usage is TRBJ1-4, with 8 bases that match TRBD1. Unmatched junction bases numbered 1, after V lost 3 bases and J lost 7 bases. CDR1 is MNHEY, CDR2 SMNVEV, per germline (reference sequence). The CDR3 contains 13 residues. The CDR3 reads CASSFTGGEKLFF. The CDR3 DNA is TGTGCCAGCAGTTTTACAGGGGGTGAAAAACTGTTTTTT.

For the CDR3, the DNA is TGTGCCAGCAAAAAACCGCTTGAGTACGAGCAGTACTTC. Protein sequence: CASKKPLEYEQYF. This chain links TRBV11-2 with TRBJ2-7; D call uncertain. Trimming stripped 7 bases from V and 4 bases from J, with 14 bases between. Germline CDR1 reads SGHAT; CDR2 reads FQNNGV. The CDR3 is 13 residues long.

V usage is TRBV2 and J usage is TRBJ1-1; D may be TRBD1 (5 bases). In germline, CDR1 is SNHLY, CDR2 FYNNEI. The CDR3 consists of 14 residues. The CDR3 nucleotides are TGTCTCCAGCGGGGGGAGAGGGGGAACACTGAAGCTTTCTTT. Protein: CLQRGERGNTEAFF. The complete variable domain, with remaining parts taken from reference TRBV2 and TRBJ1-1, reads EPEVTQTPSHQVTQMGQEVILRCVPISNHLYFYWYRQILGQKVEFLVSFYNNEISEKSEIFDDQFSVERPDGSNFTLKIRSTKLEDSAMYFCLQRGERGNTEAFFGQGTRLTVV.